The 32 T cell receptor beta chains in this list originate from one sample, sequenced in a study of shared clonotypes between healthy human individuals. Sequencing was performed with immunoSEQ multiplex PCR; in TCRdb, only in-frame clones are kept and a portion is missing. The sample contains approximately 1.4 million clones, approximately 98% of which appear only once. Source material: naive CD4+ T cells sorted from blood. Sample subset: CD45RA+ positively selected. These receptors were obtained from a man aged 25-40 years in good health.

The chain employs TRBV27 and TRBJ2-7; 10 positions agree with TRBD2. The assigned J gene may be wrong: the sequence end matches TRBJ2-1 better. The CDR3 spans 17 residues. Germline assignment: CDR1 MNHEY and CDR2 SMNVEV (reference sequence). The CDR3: CASKRLQTSGMGNEQFF. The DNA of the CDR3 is TGTGCCAGCAAAAGACTGCAAACTAGCGGGATGGGCAATGAGCAGTTCTTC.

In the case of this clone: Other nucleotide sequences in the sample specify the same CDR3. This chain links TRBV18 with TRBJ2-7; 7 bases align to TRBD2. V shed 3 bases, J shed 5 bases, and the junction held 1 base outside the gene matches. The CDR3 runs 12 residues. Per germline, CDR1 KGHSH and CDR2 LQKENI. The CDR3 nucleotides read TGTGCCAGCTCACCGGGGGGGAACGAGCAGTACTTC. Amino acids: CASSPGGNEQYF.

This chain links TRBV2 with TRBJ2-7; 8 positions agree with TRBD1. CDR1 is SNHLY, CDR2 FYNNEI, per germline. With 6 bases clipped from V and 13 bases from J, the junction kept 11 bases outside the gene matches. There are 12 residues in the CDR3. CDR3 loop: CASSGPDRAPYF. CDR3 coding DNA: TGTGCCAGCAGCGGCCCGGACAGGGCCCCTTACTTC.

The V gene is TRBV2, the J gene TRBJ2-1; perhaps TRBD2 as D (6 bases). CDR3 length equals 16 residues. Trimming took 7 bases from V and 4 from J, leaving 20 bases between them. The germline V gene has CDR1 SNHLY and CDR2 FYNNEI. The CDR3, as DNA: TGTGCCAGCACCCCACGGGGCGGGACCACTTACAATGAGCAGTTCTTC. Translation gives CASTPRGGTTYNEQFF.

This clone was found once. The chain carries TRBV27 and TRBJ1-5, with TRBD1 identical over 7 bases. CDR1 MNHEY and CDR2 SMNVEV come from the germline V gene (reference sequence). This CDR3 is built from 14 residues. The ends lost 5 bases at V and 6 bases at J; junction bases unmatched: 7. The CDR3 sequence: CASSPRQGGQPQHF. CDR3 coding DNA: TGTGCCAGCAGTCCCCGACAGGGAGGTCAGCCCCAGCATTTT.

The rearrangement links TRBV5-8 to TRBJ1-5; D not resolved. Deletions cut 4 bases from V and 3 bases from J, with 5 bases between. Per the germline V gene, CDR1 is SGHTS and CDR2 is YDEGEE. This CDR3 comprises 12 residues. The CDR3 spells CASSLNNQPQHF. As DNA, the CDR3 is TGTGCCAGCAGCCTGAACAATCAGCCCCAGCATTTT.

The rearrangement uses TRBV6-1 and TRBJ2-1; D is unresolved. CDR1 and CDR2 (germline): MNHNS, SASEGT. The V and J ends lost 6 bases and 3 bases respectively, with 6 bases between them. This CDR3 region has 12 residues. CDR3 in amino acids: CASRVLYNEQFF. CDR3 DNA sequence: TGTGCCAGCAGGGTTCTCTACAATGAGCAGTTCTTC.

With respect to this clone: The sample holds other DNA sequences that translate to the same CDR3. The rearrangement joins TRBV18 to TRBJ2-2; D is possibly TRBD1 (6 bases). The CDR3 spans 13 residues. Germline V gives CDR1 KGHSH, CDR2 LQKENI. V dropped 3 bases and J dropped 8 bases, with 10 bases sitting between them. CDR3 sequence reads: CASSPTGSGELFF. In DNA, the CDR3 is TGTGCCAGCTCACCGACAGGATCTGGGGAGCTGTTTTTT. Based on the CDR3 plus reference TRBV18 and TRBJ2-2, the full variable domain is NAGVMQNPRHLVRRRGQEARLRCSPMKGHSHVYWYRQLPEEGLKFMVYLQKENIIDESGMPKERFSAEFPKEGPSILRIQQVVRGDSAAYFCASSPTGSGELFFGEGSRLTVL.

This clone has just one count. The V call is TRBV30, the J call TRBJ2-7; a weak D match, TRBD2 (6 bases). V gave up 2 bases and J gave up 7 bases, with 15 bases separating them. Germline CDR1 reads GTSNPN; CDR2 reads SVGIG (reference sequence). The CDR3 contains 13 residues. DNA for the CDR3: TGTGCCTGGAGTTCGGGACTGTCTCGTGAGCAGTACTTC. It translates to CAWSSGLSREQYF.

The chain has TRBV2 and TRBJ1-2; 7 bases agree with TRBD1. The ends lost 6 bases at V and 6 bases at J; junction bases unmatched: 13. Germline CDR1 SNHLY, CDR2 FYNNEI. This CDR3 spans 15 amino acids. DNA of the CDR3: TGTGCCAGCAGCGGAGATGGACAGGTTGGACATGGCTACACCTTC. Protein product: CASSGDGQVGHGYTF.

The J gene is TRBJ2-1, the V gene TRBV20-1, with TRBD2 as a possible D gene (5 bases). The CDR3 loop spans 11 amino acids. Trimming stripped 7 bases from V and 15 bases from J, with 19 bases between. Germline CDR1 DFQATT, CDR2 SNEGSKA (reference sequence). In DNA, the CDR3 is TGCAGTGTTCCGATACCCTGGAGGCGGTTCTTC. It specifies CSVPIPWRRFF.

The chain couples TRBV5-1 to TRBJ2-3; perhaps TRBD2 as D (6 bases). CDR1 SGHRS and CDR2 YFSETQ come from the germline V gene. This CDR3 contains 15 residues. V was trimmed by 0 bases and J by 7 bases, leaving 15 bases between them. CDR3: CASSLVAEGTYTQYF. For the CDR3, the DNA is TGCGCCAGCAGCTTGGTGGCAGAAGGGACTTATACGCAGTATTTT. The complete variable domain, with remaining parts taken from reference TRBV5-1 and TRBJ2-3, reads KAGVTQTPRYLIKTRGQQVTLSCSPISGHRSVSWYQQTPGQGLQFLFEYFSETQRNKGNFPGRFSGRQFSNSRSEMNVSTLELGDSALYLCASSLVAEGTYTQYFGPGTRLTVL.

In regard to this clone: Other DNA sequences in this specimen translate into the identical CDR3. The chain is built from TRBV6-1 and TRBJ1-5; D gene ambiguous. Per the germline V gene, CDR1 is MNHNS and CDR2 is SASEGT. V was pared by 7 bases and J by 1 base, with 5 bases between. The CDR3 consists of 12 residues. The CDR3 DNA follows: TGTGCCAGCATGGGGAGCAATCAGCCCCAGCATTTT. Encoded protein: CASMGSNQPQHF.

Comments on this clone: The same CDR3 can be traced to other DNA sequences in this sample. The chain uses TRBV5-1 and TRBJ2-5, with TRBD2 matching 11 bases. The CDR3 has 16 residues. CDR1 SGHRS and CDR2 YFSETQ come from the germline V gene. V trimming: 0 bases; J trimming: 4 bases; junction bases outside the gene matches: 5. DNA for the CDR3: TGCGCCAGCAGCTTGGATACTAGCGGGAGAGGAGAGACCCAGTACTTC. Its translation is CASSLDTSGRGETQYF.

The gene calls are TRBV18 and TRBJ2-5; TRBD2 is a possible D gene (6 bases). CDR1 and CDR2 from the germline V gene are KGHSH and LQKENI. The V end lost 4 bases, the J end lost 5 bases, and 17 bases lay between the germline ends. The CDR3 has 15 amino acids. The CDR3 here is CASSLSGTWGETQYF. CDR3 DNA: TGTGCCAGCTCACTATCCGGGACTTGGGGCGAGACCCAGTACTTC.

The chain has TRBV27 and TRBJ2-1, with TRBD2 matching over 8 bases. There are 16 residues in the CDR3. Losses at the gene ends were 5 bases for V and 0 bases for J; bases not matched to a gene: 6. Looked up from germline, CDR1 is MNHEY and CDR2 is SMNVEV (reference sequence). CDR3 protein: CASSPLAGLSYNEQFF. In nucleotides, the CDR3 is TGTGCCAGCAGTCCCCTAGCGGGTCTCTCCTACAATGAGCAGTTCTTC.

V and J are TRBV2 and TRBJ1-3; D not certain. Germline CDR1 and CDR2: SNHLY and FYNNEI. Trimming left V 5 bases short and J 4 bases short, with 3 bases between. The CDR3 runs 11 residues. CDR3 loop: CASSLGNTIYF. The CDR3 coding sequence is TGTGCCAGCAGTCTAGGAAACACCATATATTTT.

The DNA of the CDR3 is TGTGCCAGCAGCGCCGGGACAGTGAAAAACATTCAGTACTTC. Protein: CASSAGTVKNIQYF. This chain uses TRBV13 with TRBJ2-4, with TRBD1 matching over 7 bases. V was pared by 5 bases and J by 4 bases, with 5 bases of the junction left unmatched. This CDR3 contains 14 residues. CDR1 is PRHDT, CDR2 FYEKMQ, per germline (reference sequence).

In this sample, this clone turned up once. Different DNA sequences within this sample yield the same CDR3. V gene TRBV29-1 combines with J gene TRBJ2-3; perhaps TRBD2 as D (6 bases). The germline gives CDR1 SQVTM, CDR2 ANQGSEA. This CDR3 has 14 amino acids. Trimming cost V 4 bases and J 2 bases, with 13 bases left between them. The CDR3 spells CSVVGSGNTDTQYF. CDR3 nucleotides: TGCAGCGTTGTTGGTAGCGGAAACACAGATACGCAGTATTTT.

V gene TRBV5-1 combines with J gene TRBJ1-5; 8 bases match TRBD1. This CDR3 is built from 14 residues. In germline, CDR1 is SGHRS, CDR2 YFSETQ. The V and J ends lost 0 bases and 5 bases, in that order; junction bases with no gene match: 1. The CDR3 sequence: CASSLDRGDQPQHF. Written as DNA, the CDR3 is TGCGCCAGCAGCTTGGACAGGGGGGATCAGCCCCAGCATTTT.

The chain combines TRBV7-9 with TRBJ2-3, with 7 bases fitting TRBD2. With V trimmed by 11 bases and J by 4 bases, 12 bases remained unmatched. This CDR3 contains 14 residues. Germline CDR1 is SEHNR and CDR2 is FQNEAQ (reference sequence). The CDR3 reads CAGTSSGFADTQYF. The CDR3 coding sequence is TGTGCCGGGACCAGTAGCGGGTTCGCAGATACGCAGTATTTT.

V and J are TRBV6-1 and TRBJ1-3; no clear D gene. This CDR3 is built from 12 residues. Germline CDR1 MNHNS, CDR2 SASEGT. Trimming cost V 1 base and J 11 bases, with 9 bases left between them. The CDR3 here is CASSEVREAIYF. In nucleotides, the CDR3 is TGTGCCAGCAGTGAAGTCCGGGAAGCCATATATTTT.

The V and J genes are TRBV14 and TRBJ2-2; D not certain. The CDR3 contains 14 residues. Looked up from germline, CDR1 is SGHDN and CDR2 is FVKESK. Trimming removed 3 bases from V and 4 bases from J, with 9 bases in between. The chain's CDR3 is CASSHRGRTGELFF. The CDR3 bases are TGTGCCAGCAGCCACCGAGGACGCACCGGGGAGCTGTTTTTT. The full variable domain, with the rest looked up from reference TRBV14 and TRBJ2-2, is EAGVTQFPSHSVIEKGQTVTLRCDPISGHDNLYWYRRVMGKEIKFLLHFVKESKQDESGMPNNRFLAERTGGTYSTLKVQPAELEDSGVYFCASSHRGRTGELFFGEGSRLTVL.

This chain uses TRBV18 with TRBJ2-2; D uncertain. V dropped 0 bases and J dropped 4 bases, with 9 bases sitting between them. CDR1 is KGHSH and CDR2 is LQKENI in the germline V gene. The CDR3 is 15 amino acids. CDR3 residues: CASSPPLRTTGELFF. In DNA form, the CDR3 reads TGTGCCAGCTCACCACCTTTGCGGACCACCGGGGAGCTGTTTTTT.

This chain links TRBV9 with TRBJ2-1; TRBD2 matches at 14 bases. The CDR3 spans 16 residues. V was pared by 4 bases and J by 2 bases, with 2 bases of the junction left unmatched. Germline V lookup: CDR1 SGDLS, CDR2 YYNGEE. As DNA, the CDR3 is TGTGCCAGCAGCCGGACTAGCGGGAGGACCTACAATGAGCAGTTCTTC. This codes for CASSRTSGRTYNEQFF.

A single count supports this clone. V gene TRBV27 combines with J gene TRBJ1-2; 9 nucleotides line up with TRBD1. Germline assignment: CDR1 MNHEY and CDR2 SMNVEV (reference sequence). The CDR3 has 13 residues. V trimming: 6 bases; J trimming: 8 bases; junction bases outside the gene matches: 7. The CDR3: CASRTTGGKGYTF. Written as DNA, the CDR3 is TGTGCCAGCAGGACGACAGGGGGTAAAGGCTACACCTTC.

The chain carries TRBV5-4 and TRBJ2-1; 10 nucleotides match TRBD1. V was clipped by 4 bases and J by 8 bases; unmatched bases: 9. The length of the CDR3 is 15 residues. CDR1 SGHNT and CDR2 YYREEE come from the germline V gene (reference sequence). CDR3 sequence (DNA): TGTGCCAGCAGCGTCCGGGACAGGGGTTTCGATGAGCAGTTCTTC. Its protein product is CASSVRDRGFDEQFF.

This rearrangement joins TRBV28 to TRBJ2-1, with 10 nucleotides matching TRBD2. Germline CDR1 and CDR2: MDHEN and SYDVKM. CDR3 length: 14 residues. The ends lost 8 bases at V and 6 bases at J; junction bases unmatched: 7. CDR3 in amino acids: CASGPSGSGNEQFF. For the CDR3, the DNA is TGTGCCAGCGGACCTAGCGGGAGTGGCAATGAGCAGTTCTTC.

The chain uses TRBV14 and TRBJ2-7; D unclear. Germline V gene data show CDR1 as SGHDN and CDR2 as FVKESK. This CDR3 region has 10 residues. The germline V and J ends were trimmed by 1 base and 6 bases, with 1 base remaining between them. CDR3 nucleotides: TGTGCCAGCAGCCAAGGCGAGCAGTACTTC. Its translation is CASSQGEQYF.

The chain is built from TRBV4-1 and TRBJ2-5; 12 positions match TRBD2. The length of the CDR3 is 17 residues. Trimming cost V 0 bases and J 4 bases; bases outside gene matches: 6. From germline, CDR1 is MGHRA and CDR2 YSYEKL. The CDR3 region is CASSQDGASGRVETQYF. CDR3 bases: TGCGCCAGCAGCCAAGATGGCGCTAGCGGGAGGGTAGAGACCCAGTACTTC.

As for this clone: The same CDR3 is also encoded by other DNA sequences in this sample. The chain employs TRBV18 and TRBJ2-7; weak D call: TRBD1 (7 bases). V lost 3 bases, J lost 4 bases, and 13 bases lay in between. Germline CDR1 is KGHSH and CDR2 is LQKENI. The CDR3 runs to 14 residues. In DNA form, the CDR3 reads TGTGCCAGCTCACCGCGGGGACAGACTTACGAGCAGTACTTC. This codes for CASSPRGQTYEQYF.

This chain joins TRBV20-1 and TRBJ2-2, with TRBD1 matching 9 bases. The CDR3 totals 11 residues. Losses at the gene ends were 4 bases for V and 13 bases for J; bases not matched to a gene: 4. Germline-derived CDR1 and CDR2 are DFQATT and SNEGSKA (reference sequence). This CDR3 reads CSATGQGGLFF. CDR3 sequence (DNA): TGCAGTGCTACGGGACAGGGAGGGCTGTTTTTT.